This T cell receptor (beta chain) emerged from a study of OX40 agonist ivuxolimab in advanced cancers. Findings and caveats of the study: At 0.1 to 3.0 mg/kg and by week 6, clonal expansion occurred in CD4+ and CD8+ blood T cells. Clonal expansion was among the lowest in partial responders at 0.1-3.0 mg/kg, especially CD8+.

V lost 3 bases and J lost 0, with 9 bases in between. This CDR3 has 14 amino acids. Germline V gene data show CDR1 as MNHEY and CDR2 as SMNVEV (reference sequence). As for this clone: Its antigen is as yet unknown.

Profiling relied on immunoSEQ multiplex PCR, and the TCRdb table lists in-frame clones only, not all of them. The table shows about 26,000 clones, with 60% to 80% occurring only once. The TCR comes from an adult with an advanced solid tumor such as melanoma, head and neck, liver or kidney cancer. The V and J genes are TRBV27 and TRBJ2-7, with no clear D. The source was CD4+ or CD8+ T cells sorted from blood, collected in a trial of the OX40 agonist ivuxolimab. DNA for the CDR3: TGTGCCAGCAGTTTTTCTTGGAGCTCCTACGAGCAGTACTTC. Translated: CASSFSWSSYEQYF.